The clone carrying this T cell receptor beta chain was counted at least ten times. Its target is not known. Time point: newly diagnosed GD, antithyroid drugs for less than 3 months. Extracted PBMC RNA gave rise to the TCR library. Patients hailed from an endocrinology department in Xi'an, China. The data were obtained in a study of regulatory T cells in long-lasting Graves disease. Study-wide points: Compared with new cases, persistent Graves' patients showed reduced TCR diversity.

Germline V CDR1 and CDR2: DFQATT, SNEGSKA (reference sequence). Trimming removed 0 bases from V and 0 bases from J, with 10 bases in between. The CDR3 contains 15 residues. Libraries of TCR beta came from iRepertoire HTBI primers plus Arm-PCR of CDR3 regions. TCRdb ran MiXCR on the multiplex PCR reads and lists one entry per CDR3 protein. Counted here are roughly 430,000 distinct CDR3 sequences, 15% to 20% occurring once; the ten biggest clones make up approximately 12%. These data were also reused for a study on T cells in Graves' hyperthyroidism and ophthalmopathy.

This sequence originates from a woman under 40 with Graves disease. Sample: peripheral blood mononuclear cells (PBMCs), taken at new diagnosis, from a patient treated with antithyroid drugs. The chain couples TRBV20-1 to TRBJ2-3; D unclear. The CDR3 coding sequence is TGCAGTGCTAGAGATCTACGGGCTAGCACAGATACGCAGTATTTT. Translating it yields CSARDLRASTDTQYF.